These T cell receptor beta chains were read from a single sample in a study of CD8 T cells in ankylosing spondylitis. One entry per CDR3 protein results from TCRdb running MiXCR on the 5' RACE reads. The table includes hundreds of thousands of distinct CDR3 sequences, roughly 18% detected once. The sequenced sample consisted of blood, either unsorted or a sorted T cell fraction (not recorded which). These receptors were collected from a male donor with ankylosing spondylitis. The CDR3 runs from the conserved cysteine through the conserved F or W. D genes are given only for firm matches. Clone size is given for some rows only: seen once, a few or many times, or a class if the clone is expanded.

d_call,j_call,clone_size,v_call,cdr3_aa,cdr3_nt
-,TRBJ1-2,few,TRBV9,CASSVDDQVDGYTF,TGTGCCAGCAGCGTCGACGATCAAGTAGACGGCTACACCTTC
-,TRBJ2-7,many,TRBV5-1,CASSRDSTYEQYF,TGCGCCAGCAGCCGTGACAGTACCTACGAGCAGTACTTC
-,TRBJ2-7,-,TRBV7-9,CASTPAGQPYEQYF,TGTGCCAGCACCCCGGCTGGGCAGCCCTACGAGCAGTACTTC
-,TRBJ1-1,-,TRBV7-9,CASRPPENTEAFF,TGTGCCAGCAGACCCCCGGAGAACACTGAAGCTTTCTTT
-,TRBJ2-1,-,TRBV11-2,CASSLSGPGGQFF,TGTGCCAGCAGCTTAAGCGGGCCCGGGGGGCAGTTCTTC
-,TRBJ1-1,-,TRBV4-2,CASSQDTLNTEAFF,TGTGCCAGCAGCCAAGACACCCTGAACACTGAAGCTTTCTTT
-,TRBJ2-5,few,TRBV7-9,CASSPGASETQYF,TGTGCCAGCAGCCCCGGGGCCTCAGAGACCCAGTACTTC
-,TRBJ1-1,few,TRBV18,CASSTPGSPEAFF,TGTGCCAGCTCCACCCCTGGGTCTCCTGAAGCTTTCTTT
-,TRBJ1-1,few,TRBV4-2,CASSHTDGYTEAFF,TGTGCCAGCAGCCATACGGACGGTTACACTGAAGCTTTCTTT
-,TRBJ1-3,-,TRBV7-9,CATPPGGAEAGNTIYF,TGTGCCACCCCCCCCGGCGGGGCCGAGGCTGGAAACACCATATATTTT
-,TRBJ1-2,-,TRBV2,CASSEARGYYGYTF,TGTGCCAGCAGTGAAGCGCGCGGATACTATGGCTACACCTTC
-,TRBJ1-1,few,TRBV14,CASSLGAMNTEAFF,TGTGCCAGCAGTTTAGGAGCCATGAACACTGAAGCTTTCTTT
TRBD1,TRBJ1-2,many,TRBV7-9,CASSLYRGTAYGYTF,TGTGCCAGCAGCTTGTACCGCGGGACAGCCTATGGCTACACCTTC
TRBD2,TRBJ2-1,-,TRBV4-3,CASSQDPSGPGNNEQFF,TGCGCCAGCAGCCAAGATCCTAGCGGGCCAGGAAACAATGAGCAGTTCTTC
TRBD1,TRBJ2-5,-,TRBV11-1,CASSGYTGTGRTYLETQYF,TGTGCCAGCAGCGGCTACACTGGGACAGGGCGAACTTACTTGGAGACCCAGTACTTC
-,TRBJ1-1,many,TRBV5-1,CASSLETLAGEAFF,TGCGCCAGCAGCTTGGAAACCCTGGCGGGTGAAGCTTTCTTT
TRBD1,TRBJ2-1,few,TRBV6-5,CASSFPGTEGNEQFF,TGTGCCAGCAGTTTCCCCGGGACAGAAGGCAATGAGCAGTTCTTC
-,TRBJ2-1,-,TRBV28,CASSFRGSYNEQFF,TGTGCCAGCAGTTTCAGGGGCTCCTACAATGAGCAGTTCTTC
TRBD2,TRBJ2-7,-,TRBV7-9,CASSGGTSEWDEQYF,TGTGCCAGCAGCGGAGGGACTAGCGAATGGGACGAGCAGTACTTC
TRBD2,TRBJ2-1,-,TRBV12-3/TRBV12-4,CASTPTGGSGIHEQFF,TGTGCCAGCACACCTACGGGGGGGAGCGGGATCCATGAGCAGTTCTTC
-,TRBJ2-3,-,TRBV4-1,CASSQDHGGADTQYF,TGCGCCAGCAGCCAAGATCACGGCGGTGCAGATACGCAGTATTTT
-,TRBJ2-2,few,TRBV12-3/TRBV12-4,CASSFLGVDTGELFF,TGTGCCAGCAGTTTCTTAGGGGTCGACACCGGGGAGCTGTTTTTT
-,TRBJ1-4,many,TRBV12-3/TRBV12-4,CASSPVGEEKLFF,TGTGCCAGCAGCCCCGTGGGGGAGGAAAAACTGTTTTTT
-,TRBJ2-5,-,TRBV4-1,CASSQRDGQETQYF,TGCGCCAGCAGCCAGAGGGACGGCCAAGAGACCCAGTACTTC
TRBD2,TRBJ2-4,-,TRBV20-1,CSARAYGGREDKNIQYF,TGCAGTGCTAGAGCCTACGGGGGGCGGGAGGACAAAAACATTCAGTACTTC
-,TRBJ2-3,many,TRBV4-1,CASSHESTDTQYF,TGCGCCAGCAGCCACGAGAGCACAGATACGCAGTATTTT
-,TRBJ1-5,-,TRBV4-2,CASSQDRGTTYQPQHF,TGTGCCAGCAGCCAAGATCGTGGGACAACTTATCAGCCCCAGCATTTT
TRBD2,TRBJ2-3,few,TRBV19,CASSLKGPRLAEGNTQYF,TGTGCCAGTAGTCTTAAAGGGCCCCGACTAGCGGAGGGGAATACGCAGTATTTT
-,TRBJ1-1,-,TRBV19,CASSIGGLTEAFF,TGTGCCAGTAGTATCGGGGGCCTGACTGAAGCTTTCTTT
-,TRBJ2-5,-,TRBV28,CASSAPGRNQETQYF,TGTGCCAGCAGTGCCCCTGGGAGGAACCAAGAGACCCAGTACTTC
-,TRBJ1-1,-,TRBV27,CASSFGRADTEAFF,TGTGCCAGCAGTTTTGGGAGGGCGGACACTGAAGCTTTCTTT
TRBD2,TRBJ2-1,-,TRBV14,CASSLGLAGVGNEQFF,TGTGCCAGCAGCCTCGGGCTAGCGGGAGTGGGCAATGAGCAGTTCTTC
-,TRBJ2-1,few,TRBV7-8,CASRDPSSYNEQFF,TGTGCCAGCAGGGACCCAAGCTCCTACAATGAGCAGTTCTTC
-,TRBJ1-2,few,TRBV5-1,CASSFDGGYYGYTF,TGCGCCAGCAGCTTTGACGGGGGGTACTATGGCTACACCTTC
-,TRBJ2-7,few,TRBV7-9,CASSSHGSYEQYF,TGTGCCAGCAGCTCCCACGGCTCCTACGAGCAGTACTTC
TRBD1,TRBJ2-1,many,TRBV5-1,CASSPGQGIYNEQFF,TGCGCCAGCAGCCCCGGACAGGGCATCTACAATGAGCAGTTCTTC
-,TRBJ2-7,many,TRBV6-5,CASSYSKGGVEQYF,TGTGCCAGCAGTTACTCGAAAGGCGGGGTCGAGCAGTACTTC
-,TRBJ2-7,-,TRBV12-3/TRBV12-4,CASSFGGPGYEQYF,TGTGCCAGCAGTTTCGGGGGGCCGGGGTACGAGCAGTACTTC
-,TRBJ1-4,many,TRBV12-3/TRBV12-4,CASSLFGIHEKLFF,TGTGCCAGCAGTTTATTTGGGATTCATGAAAAACTGTTTTTT
-,TRBJ1-1,-,TRBV20-1,CRIRETGLTEAFF,TGCAGAATTCGTGAAACAGGTCTCACTGAAGCTTTCTTT
TRBD2,TRBJ2-2,many,TRBV12-3/TRBV12-4,CASSPREGGHTGELFF,TGTGCCAGCAGCCCCCGGGAGGGGGGCCACACCGGGGAGCTGTTTTTT
-,TRBJ2-7,many,TRBV29-1,CSVSDRLYEQYF,TGCAGCGTCTCTGACAGACTCTACGAGCAGTACTTC
-,TRBJ1-1,few,TRBV7-9,CASSPPRESNTEAFF,TGTGCCAGCAGCCCACCTCGAGAATCGAACACTGAAGCTTTCTTT
-,TRBJ2-5,-,TRBV2,CASSEAAVDVGALETQYF,TGTGCCAGCAGTGAAGCAGCCGTAGATGTGGGGGCCTTAGAGACCCAGTACTTC
TRBD1,TRBJ2-1,-,TRBV4-1,CASRGQGAYDNEQFF,TGCGCCAGCAGAGGGCAGGGGGCTTATGACAATGAGCAGTTCTTC
TRBD2,TRBJ2-7,few,TRBV27,CASSPIGGAGSYEQYF,TGTGCCAGCAGTCCGATCGGGGGGGCGGGCTCCTACGAGCAGTACTTC
-,TRBJ2-1,-,TRBV6-2/TRBV6-3,CAGAAIPNEQFF,TGTGCCGGAGCTGCGATTCCCAATGAGCAGTTCTTC
-,TRBJ2-3,-,TRBV10-3,CAISESRDTQYF,TGTGCCATCAGTGAGTCACGAGATACGCAGTATTTT
-,TRBJ1-1,-,TRBV11-2,CASSSVDPGGAFF,TGTGCCAGCAGCTCGGTGGATCCTGGCGGAGCTTTCTTT
-,TRBJ2-3,-,TRBV5-1,CASSAPGGAGVTDTQYF,TGCGCCAGCAGCGCGCCAGGGGGGGCAGGGGTCACAGATACGCAGTATTTT
-,TRBJ2-1,few,TRBV20-1,CSASTGYNEQFF,TGCAGTGCTAGTACAGGGTACAATGAGCAGTTCTTC